This TCR beta chain was profiled in a study of T cell changes during pregnancy in multiple sclerosis. CDR1 is SNHLY and CDR2 is FYNNEI in the germline V gene. The CDR3 totals 16 residues. The ends were cut back, 7 bases at V and 0 bases at J, with 15 bases in the middle. Libraries were prepared by immunoSEQ multiplex PCR; TCRdb keeps only in-frame clonotypes and omits some of them. The sample gives tens of thousands of clones, around 90% of which show up once; around 1.6% is in the top ten. This receptor was taken from a female donor with multiple sclerosis, enrolled in a pregnancy study. The source material was peripheral blood, sampled after pregnancy. The rearrangement uses TRBV2 and TRBJ2-2; possible D gene TRBD1, 5 bases. CDR3 in DNA: TGTGCCAGCACCCGAGAAGGGGCCGCGAACACCGGGGAGCTGTTTTTT. Translated, it gives CASTREGAANTGELFF.